This is a list of T cell receptor beta chains from one sample in a study of blood T cell repertoires in COVID-19. Assay: immunoSEQ multiplex PCR; the TCRdb copy retains only in-frame clones and omits some. The top ten clones hold about 3.4% of a sample with about 90,000 clones, around 90% of them seen once. Sequences were obtained from peripheral blood. These receptors were collected from a woman in her seventies with acute or convalescent COVID-19. Each CDR3 is given with its conserved first and last residue. D genes are given only for firm matches. Rows may omit the clone size; those that give it use once, few, many or a size class.

v_call	j_call	clone_size	cdr3_length	d_call	cdr3_nt	cdr3_aa
TRBV28	TRBJ1-6	.	17	TRBD1	TGTGCCAGCAGCTCCCCTACAGGGGGGGGCTATAATTCACCCCTCCACTTT	CASSSPTGGGYNSPLHF
TRBV3-1/TRBV3-2	TRBJ2-1	.	14	.	TGTGCCAGCAGCCAACCAGGGCAGGGTAACGAGCAGTTCTTC	CASSQPGQGNEQFF
TRBV19	TRBJ2-2	.	17	TRBD1	TGTGCCAGTAGGGAGCTGTGGGGGACAGGGGTCGACGGGGAGCTGTTTTTT	CASRELWGTGVDGELFF
TRBV5-1	TRBJ1-3	.	16	TRBD1	TGCGCCAGCAGCTTGGATCCGGGACAGGGGGGAAACACCATATATTTT	CASSLDPGQGGNTIYF
TRBV29-1	TRBJ1-3	.	14	.	TGCAGCGTGGAGGTCTTCGCATCTGGAAACACCATATATTTT	CSVEVFASGNTIYF
TRBV19	TRBJ1-1	.	13	TRBD1	TGTGCCAGTAAGGACAGGAGGAACACTGAAGCTTTCTTT	CASKDRRNTEAFF
TRBV4-1	TRBJ2-7	.	15	.	TGCGCCAGCAGCCAAGCAAGGGGTAGCTCCTACGAGCAGTACTTC	CASSQARGSSYEQYF
TRBV7-2	TRBJ2-7	.	15	TRBD2	TGTGCCAGCACCGTGAGCGGGAGGGAACGATACGAGCAGTACTTC	CASTVSGRERYEQYF
TRBV14	TRBJ2-7	.	12	.	TGTGCCAGCAGCCAAGACCGACTAGTTTTACACTTC	CASSQDRLVLHF
TRBV5-1	TRBJ1-5	.	13	.	TGCGCCAGCAGCTTGGCCGGGTCTCAGCCCCAGCATTTT	CASSLAGSQPQHF
TRBV7-9	TRBJ1-2	.	16	.	TGTGCCAGCAGCTTTCTCACCCCAGGCCAGGGCTATGGCTACACCTTC	CASSFLTPGQGYGYTF
TRBV27	TRBJ1-2	.	14	TRBD1	TGTGCCAGCAGCCGGGACAGGGGGAACTATGGCTACACCTTC	CASSRDRGNYGYTF
TRBV7-2	TRBJ2-2	.	14	TRBD2	TGTGCCAGCAGCTTACTAGCGGGAGGGGGGGAGCTGTTTTTT	CASSLLAGGGELFF
TRBV28	TRBJ2-5	once	16	.	TGTGCCAGCAGTTTACGGGCGGGGCAGGTTGGCGAGACCCAGTACTTC	CASSLRAGQVGETQYF
TRBV3-1/TRBV3-2	TRBJ2-2	.	15	.	TGTGCCAGCAGCCAGAAGCCTGTATACACCGGGGAGCTGTTTTTT	CASSQKPVYTGELFF
TRBV19	TRBJ1-5	.	13	.	TGTGCCAGTAGTATAAGACACCTTCAGCCCCAGCATTTT	CASSIRHLQPQHF
TRBV19	TRBJ2-3	.	15	.	TGTGCCAGTAGGGCCCTCGGCGGGCACGCAGATACGCAGTATTTT	CASRALGGHADTQYF
TRBV2	TRBJ1-6	.	13	.	TGTGCCAGCGGCATGAACTATAATTCACCCCTCCACTTT	CASGMNYNSPLHF
TRBV5-1	TRBJ2-7	.	16	TRBD1	TGCGCCAGCAGCTTGACCCGGGACAGGGGGTTTGACGAGCAGTACTTC	CASSLTRDRGFDEQYF
TRBV3-1/TRBV3-2	TRBJ2-1	.	17	TRBD2	TGTGCCAGCAGCCCGACTAGCGGGACGAGCTCCTACAATGAGCAGTTCTTC	CASSPTSGTSSYNEQFF
TRBV19	TRBJ2-1	.	15	TRBD1	TGTGCCAGTAGTACAACAGGGGGCGCCTACAATGAGCAGTTCTTC	CASSTTGGAYNEQFF
TRBV12-3/TRBV12-4	TRBJ1-5	.	13	.	TGTGCCAGCAGCACAGGGTACAGTCAGCCCCAGCATTTT	CASSTGYSQPQHF
TRBV3-1/TRBV3-2	TRBJ1-4	.	14	TRBD1	TGTGCCAGCAGCCGGACAGGGATTCGGGAAAAACTGTTTTTT	CASSRTGIREKLFF
TRBV6-6	TRBJ2-1	.	17	.	TGTGCCAGCAGTCAACGACGGGCGACTAACTCCTACAATGAGCAGTTCTTC	CASSQRRATNSYNEQFF
TRBV7-2	TRBJ1-6	.	14	TRBD1	TGTGCCAGCAGCCCGGGACAGACCCAAGGTACCCTCCACTTT	CASSPGQTQGTLHF
TRBV28	TRBJ1-1	.	18	TRBD1	TGTGCCAGCAGTTTACCCACGGACAGGCCTACCATAAACACTGAAGCTTTCTTT	CASSLPTDRPTINTEAFF
TRBV5-5	TRBJ1-4	once	15	TRBD1	TGTGCCAGCAGTTTTGGGGACAGGGGAAATGAAAAACTGTTTTTT	CASSFGDRGNEKLFF
TRBV19	TRBJ2-1	once	15	TRBD2	TGTGCCAGTAGGAGACCGGGACTATACTATAATGAGCAGTTCTTC	CASRRPGLYYNEQFF
TRBV5-1	TRBJ1-1	.	14	.	TGCGCCAGCAGCGACAGGCGACTGAACACTGAAGCTTTCTTT	CASSDRRLNTEAFF
TRBV7-9	TRBJ1-6	few	15	TRBD1	TGTGCCAGCAGCTTAGCCGGACAGGGGCCATCACCCCTCCACTTT	CASSLAGQGPSPLHF
TRBV29-1	TRBJ1-1	.	16	TRBD1	TGCAGCGTGGTTAACGCGGGACAGGGTTGGAGGACTGAAGCTTTCTTT	CSVVNAGQGWRTEAFF
TRBV6-5	TRBJ1-2	.	15	.	TGTGCCAGCAGTTACTTCCGGCAGGCCCCTGGGGGCTACACCTTC	CASSYFRQAPGGYTF
TRBV29-1	TRBJ1-2	.	13	.	TGCAGCGTTAAGGGCCAGGGGAACTATGGCTACACCTTC	CSVKGQGNYGYTF
TRBV7-2	TRBJ1-4	.	15	.	TGTGCCAGCAGCTTAGGTCTGCAGGGAGGTGAAAAACTGTTTTTT	CASSLGLQGGEKLFF
TRBV28	TRBJ2-3	once	15	TRBD1	TGTGCCAGCAGAAGGGACAGAACTAGCACAGATACGCAGTATTTT	CASRRDRTSTDTQYF
TRBV29-1	TRBJ2-3	.	16	TRBD2	TGCAGCGTTGATGAGGTAGCGGGAGTAGGCACAGATACGCAGTATTTT	CSVDEVAGVGTDTQYF
TRBV11-2	TRBJ1-4	.	16	.	TGTGCCAGCAGCCCTAACGGACAGTCGACTAATGAAAAACTGTTTTTT	CASSPNGQSTNEKLFF
TRBV28	TRBJ2-7	.	14	TRBD1	TGTGCCAGCAGCGGGACAGGGGCCTCCTACGAGCAGTACTTC	CASSGTGASYEQYF
TRBV6-5	TRBJ1-3	.	16	.	TGTGCCAGCAGTTACTCGGCGTGGAGCTCTGGAAACACCATATATTTT	CASSYSAWSSGNTIYF
TRBV3-1/TRBV3-2	TRBJ2-3	.	17	TRBD2	TGTGCCAGCAGCCAACCGACTAGCGGGAGGGCCACAGATACGCAGTATTTT	CASSQPTSGRATDTQYF
TRBV7-9	TRBJ1-5	.	15	.	TGTGCCAGCAGCCGCGGGGAATATAGCAATCAGCCCCAGCATTTT	CASSRGEYSNQPQHF
TRBV20-1	TRBJ2-2	.	13	.	TGCAGTGCTAGTCTTGGAGTCGGCGGGGAGCTGTTTTTT	CSASLGVGGELFF
TRBV19	TRBJ1-5	once	14	.	TGTGCCAGTAGTTTGGCGGTAAGCAATCAGCCCCAGCATTTT	CASSLAVSNQPQHF
TRBV11-1	TRBJ2-3	.	16	TRBD2	TGTGCCAGCAGCAGAACACGGGGACTACGCACAGATACGCAGTATTTT	CASSRTRGLRTDTQYF
TRBV4-1	TRBJ2-4	.	15	.	TGCGCCAGCAGCCGCGGGACAGTAGCCAAAAACATTCAGTACTTC	CASSRGTVAKNIQYF
TRBV6-5	TRBJ1-1	.	13	.	TGTGCCAGCCTTAGGACAGAGAACACTGAAGCTTTCTTT	CASLRTENTEAFF
TRBV11-3	TRBJ1-1	.	13	.	TGTGCCAGCAGCGAACAGGTGAACACTGAAGCTTTCTTT	CASSEQVNTEAFF
TRBV5-1	TRBJ1-6	.	19	.	TGCGCCAGCAGCTTGGACCTCCGCGGGGTAGCATCCTATAATTCACCCCTCCACTTT	CASSLDLRGVASYNSPLHF
TRBV19	TRBJ2-7	.	15	TRBD1	TGTGCCAGTAGTAAGGCCGGGACAGGCTCCTACGAGCAGTACTTC	CASSKAGTGSYEQYF
TRBV29-1	TRBJ2-3	.	12	TRBD1	TGCAGCGTGGGACAGGGGGCAGATACGCAGTATTTT	CSVGQGADTQYF
TRBV19	TRBJ2-1	.	15	TRBD2	TGTGCCAGTTACTCCTCTAGCGGGAGGGTCGGTGAGCAGTTCTTC	CASYSSSGRVGEQFF
TRBV5-6	TRBJ2-3	.	14	.	TGTGCCAGCAGCTTGGGCGGGGGCGGAGATACGCAGTATTTT	CASSLGGGGDTQYF
TRBV6-1	TRBJ2-4	.	16	.	TGTGCCAGCAGTGAAGGGGGCTACTTCTGGAAAAACATTCAGTACTTC	CASSEGGYFWKNIQYF
TRBV12-5	TRBJ1-1	.	17	TRBD1	TGTGCTAGTGGTCCATGGACAGGTTCATCCATGAACACTGAAGCTTTCTTT	CASGPWTGSSMNTEAFF
TRBV15	TRBJ1-2	.	14	.	TGTGCCACCAGCAGGCCCGGGGTTAACTATGGCTACACCTTC	CATSRPGVNYGYTF
TRBV10-3	TRBJ1-3	.	16	.	TGTGCCATCAGTGGGGGACCTACAGGGCCAGGAAACACCATATATTTT	CAISGGPTGPGNTIYF
TRBV4-2	TRBJ2-1	.	11	.	TGTGCCAGCAGCCAAGGGAGGGTGCAGTTCTTC	CASSQGRVQFF
TRBV2	TRBJ1-1	.	13	TRBD1	TGTGCCAGCAGGTTATGGACAGGGACTGAAGCTTTCTTT	CASRLWTGTEAFF
TRBV18	TRBJ2-5	once	14	.	TGTGCCAGCTCACCAGCGGGATTCCAAGAGACCCAGTACTTC	CASSPAGFQETQYF